This TCR beta chain derives from a study of shared clonotypes between healthy human individuals. This table comes from immunoSEQ multiplex PCR, and its TCRdb copy is limited to in-frame clones, with some not included. This sample has hundreds of thousands of clones, with around 97% found just once. There are 15 residues in the CDR3. In germline, CDR1 is SGHRS, CDR2 YFSETQ. V shed 2 bases and J 3 bases; nucleotides not matched to a gene: 3. The sequencing input was naive CD4+ T cells sorted from blood. Subset specified: CD45RA+ positively selected. The rearrangement links TRBV5-1 to TRBJ2-2, with 8 bases matching TRBD2. The TCR originated in a woman under 40 in good health. The CDR3 DNA is TGCGCCAGCAGCTTTCTAGCGGGCGACACCGGGGAGCTGTTTTTT. Translated, it gives CASSFLAGDTGELFF. The full variable domain, rest sourced from reference TRBV5-1 and TRBJ2-2, is KAGVTQTPRYLIKTRGQQVTLSCSPISGHRSVSWYQQTPGQGLQFLFEYFSETQRNKGNFPGRFSGRQFSNSRSEMNVSTLELGDSALYLCASSFLAGDTGELFFGEGSRLTVL.